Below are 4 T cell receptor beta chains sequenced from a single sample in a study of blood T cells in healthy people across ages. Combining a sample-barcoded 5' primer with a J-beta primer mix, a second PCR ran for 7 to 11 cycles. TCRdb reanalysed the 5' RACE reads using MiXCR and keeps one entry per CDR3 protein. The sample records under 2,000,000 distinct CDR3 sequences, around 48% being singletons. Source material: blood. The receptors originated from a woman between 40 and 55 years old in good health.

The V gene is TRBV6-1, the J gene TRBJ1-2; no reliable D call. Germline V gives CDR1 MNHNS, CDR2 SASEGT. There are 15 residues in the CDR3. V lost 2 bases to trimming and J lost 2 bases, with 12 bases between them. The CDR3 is CASSERRRTNYGYTF. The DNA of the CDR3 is TGTGCCAGCAGTGAAAGAAGGCGGACGAACTATGGCTACACCTTC.

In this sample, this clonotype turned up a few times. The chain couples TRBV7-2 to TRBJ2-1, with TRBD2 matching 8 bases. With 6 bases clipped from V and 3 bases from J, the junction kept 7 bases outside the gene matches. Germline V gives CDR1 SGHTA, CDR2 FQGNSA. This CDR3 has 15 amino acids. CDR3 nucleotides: TGTGCCAGCAGTCGGGGGGGGGCCGACTACAATGAGCAGTTCTTC. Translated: CASSRGGADYNEQFF.

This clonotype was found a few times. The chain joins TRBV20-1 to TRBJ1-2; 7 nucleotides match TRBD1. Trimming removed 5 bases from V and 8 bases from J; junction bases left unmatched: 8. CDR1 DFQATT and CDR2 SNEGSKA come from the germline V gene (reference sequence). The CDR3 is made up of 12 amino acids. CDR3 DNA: TGCAGTGCTTTGACAGGGCCATGGGGCTACACCTTC. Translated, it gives CSALTGPWGYTF.

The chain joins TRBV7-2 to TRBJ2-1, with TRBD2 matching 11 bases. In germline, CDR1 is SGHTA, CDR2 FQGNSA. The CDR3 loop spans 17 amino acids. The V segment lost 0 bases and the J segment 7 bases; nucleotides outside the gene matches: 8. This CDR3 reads CASSLALGASGGNEQFF. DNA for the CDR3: TGTGCCAGCAGCTTAGCTTTAGGGGCTAGCGGGGGGAATGAGCAGTTCTTC.